This T cell receptor (beta chain) was documented in a study of identical twins. Study results and caveats: Less excess twin sharing appeared in beta out-of-frame sequences. Invariant T cells like MAIT and iNKT could partly confound the zero-insertion analyses. Cord blood beta clonotypes that were abundant carried fewer insertions, and memory repertoires showed no such trend.

A universal primer site was incorporated via template switching, and the cDNA contained unique molecular identifiers. One entry per CDR3 protein results from TCRdb running MiXCR on the 5' RACE reads. The sample carries 400,000 to 500,000 distinct CDR3 sequences, under 20% recorded once. This clonotype has a handful of counts. Its antigen remains unidentified. Germline V gene sequence: CDR1 DFQATT, CDR2 SNEGSKA (reference sequence). The CDR3 length is 20 residues. With 6 bases removed from V and 0 bases from J, the gap between germline ends came to 30 bases. The source of this sequence is a man aged 50 to 59 in good health. The chain combines TRBV20-1 with TRBJ2-4; D is uncertain. The sequenced sample consisted of naive T cells sorted from blood. CDR3 sequence reads: CSAYRARNKSPELAKNIQYF. The CDR3 nucleotides read TGCAGTGCATACCGGGCTCGCAACAAAAGTCCAGAACTAGCCAAAAACATTCAGTACTTC.